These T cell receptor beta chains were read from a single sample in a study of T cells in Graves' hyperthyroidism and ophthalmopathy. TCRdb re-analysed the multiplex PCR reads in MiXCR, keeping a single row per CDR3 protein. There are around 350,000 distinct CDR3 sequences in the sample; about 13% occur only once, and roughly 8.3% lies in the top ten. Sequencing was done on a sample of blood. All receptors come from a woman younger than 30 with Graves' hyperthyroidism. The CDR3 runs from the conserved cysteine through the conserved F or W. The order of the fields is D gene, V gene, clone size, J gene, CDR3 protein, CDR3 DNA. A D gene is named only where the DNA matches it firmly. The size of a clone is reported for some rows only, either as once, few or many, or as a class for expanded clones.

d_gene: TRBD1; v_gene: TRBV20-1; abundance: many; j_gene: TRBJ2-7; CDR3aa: CSGTDRRSSYEQYF; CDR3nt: TGCAGTGGCACGGACAGGCGCTCCTCCTACGAGCAGTACTTC
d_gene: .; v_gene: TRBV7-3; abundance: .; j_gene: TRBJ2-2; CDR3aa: CASSGASNTGELFF; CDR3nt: TGTGCCAGCAGTGGGGCCTCGAACACCGGGGAGCTGTTTTTT
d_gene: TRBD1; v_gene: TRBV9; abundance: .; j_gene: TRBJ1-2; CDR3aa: CASSVEGQGSGGYTF; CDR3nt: TGTGCCAGCAGCGTAGAGGGACAGGGTTCCGGTGGCTACACCTTC
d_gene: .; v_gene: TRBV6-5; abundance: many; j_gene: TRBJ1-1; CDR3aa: CASSYSERNTEAFF; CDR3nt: TGTGCCAGCAGTTACTCGGAGAGGAACACTGAAGCTTTCTTT
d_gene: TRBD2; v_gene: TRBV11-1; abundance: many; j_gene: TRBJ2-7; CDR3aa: CASSPRSGRVYEQYF; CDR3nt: TGTGCCAGCAGCCCCCGGAGCGGGAGGGTCTACGAGCAGTACTTC
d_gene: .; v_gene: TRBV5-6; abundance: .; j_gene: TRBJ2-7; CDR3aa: CASSIRGVYEQYF; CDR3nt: TGTGCCAGCAGCATACGCGGGGTCTACGAGCAGTACTTC
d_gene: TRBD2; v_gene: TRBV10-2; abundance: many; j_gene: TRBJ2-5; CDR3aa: CASRDLAGGETQYF; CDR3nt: TGCGCCAGCAGGGACCTCGCGGGAGGAGAGACCCAGTACTTC
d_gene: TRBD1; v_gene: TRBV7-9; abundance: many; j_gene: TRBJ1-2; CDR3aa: CASSLNSLDRDYGYTF; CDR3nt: TGTGCCAGCAGCTTAAATTCTCTAGACAGGGACTATGGCTACACCTTC
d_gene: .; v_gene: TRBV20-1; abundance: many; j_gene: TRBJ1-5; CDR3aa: CSARDGQFNQPQHF; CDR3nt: TGCAGTGCTAGAGATGGGCAGTTCAATCAGCCCCAGCATTTT
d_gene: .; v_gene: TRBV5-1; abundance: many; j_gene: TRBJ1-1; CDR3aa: CASSLVGDTNTEAFF; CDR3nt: TGCGCCAGCAGCTTGGTGGGGGACACCAACACTGAAGCTTTCTTT
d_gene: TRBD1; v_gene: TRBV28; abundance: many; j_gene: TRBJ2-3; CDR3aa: CASRERGRVMNTQYF; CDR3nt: TGTGCCAGCAGAGAGAGGGGGCGCGTGATGAATACGCAGTATTTT
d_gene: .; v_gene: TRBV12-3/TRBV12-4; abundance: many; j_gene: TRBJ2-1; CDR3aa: CASSSGGVSANEQFF; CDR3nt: TGTGCCAGCAGTTCTGGCGGGGTGTCGGCAAATGAGCAGTTCTTC
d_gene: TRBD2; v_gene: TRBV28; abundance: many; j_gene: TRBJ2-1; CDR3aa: CASSSGRTSGSSNEQFF; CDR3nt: TGTGCCAGCAGTTCTGGAAGGACTAGCGGGAGTTCGAATGAGCAGTTCTTC
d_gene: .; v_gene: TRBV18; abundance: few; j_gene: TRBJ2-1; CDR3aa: CASSPNLPGALVYNEQFF; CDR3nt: TGTGCCAGCTCACCGAACCTTCCGGGAGCCCTCGTCTACAATGAGCAGTTCTTC
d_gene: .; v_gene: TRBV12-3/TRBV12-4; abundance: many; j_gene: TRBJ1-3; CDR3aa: CASRRGQLSGNTIYF; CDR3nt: TGTGCCAGCAGACGCGGCCAGCTCTCTGGAAACACCATATATTTT
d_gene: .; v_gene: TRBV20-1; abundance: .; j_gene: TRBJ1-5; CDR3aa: CSAGWGSNQPQHF; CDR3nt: TGCAGTGCCGGTTGGGGGAGCAATCAGCCCCAGCATTTT
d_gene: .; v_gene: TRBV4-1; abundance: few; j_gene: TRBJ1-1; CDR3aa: CASSQDSRATEAFF; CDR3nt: TGCGCCAGCAGCCAAGATAGCAGGGCCACTGAAGCTTTCTTT
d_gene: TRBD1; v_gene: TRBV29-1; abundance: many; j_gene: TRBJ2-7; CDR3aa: CSVRQGAGWEQYF; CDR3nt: TGCAGCGTCAGACAGGGGGCGGGATGGGAGCAGTACTTC
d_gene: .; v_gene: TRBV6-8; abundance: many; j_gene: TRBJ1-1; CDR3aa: CASGRRHTEAFF; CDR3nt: TGTGCCAGCGGTCGGCGTCACACTGAAGCTTTCTTT
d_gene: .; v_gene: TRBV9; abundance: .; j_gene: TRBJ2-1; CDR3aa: CASSASTGPYNEQFF; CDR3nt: TGTGCCAGCAGCGCCAGTACGGGGCCCTACAATGAGCAGTTCTTC
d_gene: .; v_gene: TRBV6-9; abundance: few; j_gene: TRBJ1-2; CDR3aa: CASSYPLVGGGYTF; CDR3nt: TGTGCCAGCAGTTACCCGTTAGTGGGAGGGGGCTACACCTTC
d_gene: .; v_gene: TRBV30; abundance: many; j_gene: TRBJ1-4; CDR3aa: CAWKNGGNEKLFF; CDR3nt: TGTGCCTGGAAGAATGGGGGGAATGAAAAACTGTTTTTT
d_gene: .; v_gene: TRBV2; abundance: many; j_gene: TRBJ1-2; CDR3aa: CASSELTVLFNYGYTF; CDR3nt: TGTGCCAGCAGTGAACTCACCGTACTATTTAACTATGGCTACACCTTC
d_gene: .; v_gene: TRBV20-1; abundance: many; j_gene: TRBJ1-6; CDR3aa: CSARAVTGNNSPLHF; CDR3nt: TGCAGTGCTAGAGCTGTGACAGGAAATAATTCACCCCTCCACTTT
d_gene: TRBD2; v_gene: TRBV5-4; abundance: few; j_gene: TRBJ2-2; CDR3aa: CASSFPSGGDGTGELFF; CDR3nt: TGTGCCAGCAGCTTTCCTAGCGGGGGTGATGGCACCGGGGAGCTGTTTTTT
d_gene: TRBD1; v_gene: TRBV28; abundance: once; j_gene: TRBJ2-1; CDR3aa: CASSPPTGGAYNEQFF; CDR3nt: TGTGCCAGCAGCCCCCCCACAGGGGGCGCCTACAATGAGCAGTTCTTC
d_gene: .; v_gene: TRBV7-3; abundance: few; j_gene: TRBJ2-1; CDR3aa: CASSLIERGDNEQFF; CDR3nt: TGTGCCAGCAGTCTAATAGAGAGGGGAGACAATGAGCAGTTCTTC
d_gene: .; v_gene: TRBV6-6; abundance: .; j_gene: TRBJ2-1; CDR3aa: CASSYLASNEQFF; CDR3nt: TGTGCCAGCAGTTACTTGGCTAGCAATGAGCAGTTCTTC
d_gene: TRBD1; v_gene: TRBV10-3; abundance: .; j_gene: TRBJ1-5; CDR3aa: CATNRDRGQGNQPQHF; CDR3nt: TGTGCCACCAATCGGGACAGGGGGCAAGGCAATCAGCCCCAGCATTTT
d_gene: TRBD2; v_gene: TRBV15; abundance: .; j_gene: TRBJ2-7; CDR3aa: CATSRDQAGGLYEQYF; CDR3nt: TGTGCCACCAGCAGAGATCAAGCGGGGGGACTCTACGAGCAGTACTTC
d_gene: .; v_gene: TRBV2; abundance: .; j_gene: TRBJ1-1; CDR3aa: CAWGGGPTEAFF; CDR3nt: TGTGCCTGGGGGGGGGGGCCCACTGAAGCTTTCTTT
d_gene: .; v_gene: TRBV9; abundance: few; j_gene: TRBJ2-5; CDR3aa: CASSSGNLQETQYF; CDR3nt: TGTGCCAGCAGCTCAGGAAACCTCCAAGAGACCCAGTACTTC
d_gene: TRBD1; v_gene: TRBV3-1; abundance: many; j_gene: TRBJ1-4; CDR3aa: CASSLRQGVATNEKLFF; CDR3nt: TGTGCCAGCAGCCTCCGACAGGGAGTGGCAACTAATGAAAAACTGTTTTTT
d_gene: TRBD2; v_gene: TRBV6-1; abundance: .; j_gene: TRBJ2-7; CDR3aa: CASSRLAGSSYEQYF; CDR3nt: TGTGCCAGCAGTAGACTAGCGGGGAGCTCCTACGAGCAGTACTTC
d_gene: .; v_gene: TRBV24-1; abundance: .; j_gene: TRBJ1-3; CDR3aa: CATRRRESSGNTIYF; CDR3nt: TGTGCCACCAGGAGGCGGGAGAGCTCTGGAAACACCATATATTTT
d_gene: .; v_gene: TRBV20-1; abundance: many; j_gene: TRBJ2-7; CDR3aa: CSARGGQLLEQYF; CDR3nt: TGCAGTGCTAGGGGCGGGCAATTGCTCGAGCAGTACTTC
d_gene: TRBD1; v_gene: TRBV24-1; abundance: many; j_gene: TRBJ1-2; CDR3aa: CATSDPGQGIYGYTF; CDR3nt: TGTGCCACCAGTGACCCGGGACAGGGTATCTATGGCTACACCTTC
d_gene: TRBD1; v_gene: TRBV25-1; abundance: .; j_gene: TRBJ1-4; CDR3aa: CASSESGGTGSGEKLFF; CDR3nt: TGTGCCAGCAGTGAATCGGGTGGGACAGGGAGTGGTGAAAAACTGTTTTTT
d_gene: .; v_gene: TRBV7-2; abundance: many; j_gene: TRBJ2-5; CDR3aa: CASSSQGGKETQYF; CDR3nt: TGTGCCAGCAGCTCGCAGGGGGGGAAAGAGACCCAGTACTTC
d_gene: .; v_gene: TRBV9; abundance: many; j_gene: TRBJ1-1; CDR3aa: CASSVGGSSTEAFF; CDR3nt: TGTGCCAGCAGCGTAGGAGGGTCGAGCACTGAAGCTTTCTTT
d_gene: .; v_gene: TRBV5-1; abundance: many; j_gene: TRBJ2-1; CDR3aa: CASSLGENNEQFF; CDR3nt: TGCGCCAGCAGCTTGGGGGAGAACAATGAGCAGTTCTTC
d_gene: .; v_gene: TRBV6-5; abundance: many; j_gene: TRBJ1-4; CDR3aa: CASSYGRAPTNEKLFF; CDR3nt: TGTGCCAGCAGTTACGGGAGGGCGCCAACTAATGAAAAACTGTTTTTT
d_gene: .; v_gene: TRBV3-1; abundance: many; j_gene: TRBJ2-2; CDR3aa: CASSQALQGTGELFF; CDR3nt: TGTGCCAGCAGCCAAGCCCTTCAGGGGACCGGGGAGCTGTTTTTT
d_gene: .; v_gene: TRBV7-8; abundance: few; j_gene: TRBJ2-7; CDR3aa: CASSRRNYEQYF; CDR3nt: TGTGCCAGCAGCAGGCGGAACTACGAGCAGTACTTC
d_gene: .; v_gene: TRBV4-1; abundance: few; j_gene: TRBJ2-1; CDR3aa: CASSQLGGEQFF; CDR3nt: TGCGCCAGCAGCCAACTAGGGGGTGAGCAGTTCTTC
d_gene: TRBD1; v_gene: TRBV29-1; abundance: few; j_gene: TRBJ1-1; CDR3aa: CSVHHGRTGGNKAFF; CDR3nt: TGCAGCGTTCACCATGGCAGGACAGGGGGAAATAAAGCTTTCTTT
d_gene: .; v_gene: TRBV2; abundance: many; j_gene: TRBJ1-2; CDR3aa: CASSEQKPSGNYGYTF; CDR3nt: TGTGCCAGCAGTGAACAGAAGCCCAGCGGCAACTATGGCTACACCTTC
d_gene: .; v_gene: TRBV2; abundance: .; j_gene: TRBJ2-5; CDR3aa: CASFGGFGRGGQETQYF; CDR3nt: TGTGCCAGCTTTGGGGGGTTTGGGCGAGGCGGCCAAGAGACCCAGTACTTC
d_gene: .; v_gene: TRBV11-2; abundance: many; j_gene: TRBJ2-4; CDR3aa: CASSMPLGAENIQYF; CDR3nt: TGTGCCAGCAGCATGCCACTGGGGGCCGAAAACATTCAGTACTTC
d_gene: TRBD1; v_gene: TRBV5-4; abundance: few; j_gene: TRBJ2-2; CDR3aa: CASSPPGQAGTGELFF; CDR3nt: TGTGCCAGCAGCCCACCGGGACAGGCGGGCACCGGGGAGCTGTTTTTT
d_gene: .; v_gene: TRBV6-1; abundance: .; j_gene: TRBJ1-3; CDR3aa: CASSQFPAGAGNTIYF; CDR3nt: TGTGCCAGCAGTCAATTCCCCGCGGGGGCTGGAAACACCATATATTTT
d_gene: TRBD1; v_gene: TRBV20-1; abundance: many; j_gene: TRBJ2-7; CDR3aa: CSARDPGTAKPYEQYF; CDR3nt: TGCAGTGCTAGAGACCCCGGGACAGCTAAGCCCTACGAGCAGTACTTC